This T cell receptor (beta chain) derives from a study of T cell responses to AZD1222 COVID-19 vaccine (dated by TCRdb to the early 2020s). Describing the broader study: A total of about 230 trial participants underwent TCR sequencing, of whom around 200 received two doses of AZD1222 and around 25 received two doses of the MenACWY control vaccine. Trial participants were enrolled into age subgroups of 18-55, 56-69 and 70-plus years, which contained about 150, 28 and 57 TCR-sequenced participants, respectively. Here is what the overall study found, with its caveats: Conclusions about previously exposed vaccinees are limited, since just 5 to 7 AZD1222 recipients were seropositive for SARS-CoV-2 at baseline. Reportedly, close to half of the unique spike-specific TCRs recognized epitopes lying outside the regions that are mutated in the B.1.351 and B.1.1.7 variants. Spike-specific TCR breadth and depth rose significantly after two AZD1222 doses compared with day 0 and with MenACWY recipients. No day 14 peak-response samples were available, so repertoires were characterized only after the peak T cell response. The whole spike protein was spanned by vaccine-associated CD4 TCRs, and dominant responses were seen in regions 160-218 and 743-854. In the small 56-69-year group, the increase in depth fell short of significance, most likely because of low power. Most participants were white British and females outnumbered males, and the authors suggested that clonal diversity may have been underestimated.

According to the study, the label for this sample's time point signals: about 28 days (+/-7) after the second vaccine dose. AZD1222 recipients given second doses at about 4 weeks or at about 12 weeks were pooled, since spike-specific TCR depth and breadth were not found to differ between the two schedules. Vaccinee samples came from UK trials COV001 and COV002, including a single-blind randomized controlled phase 2/3 trial of AZD1222 (ChAdOx1 nCoV-19) in healthy adults. For TCRbeta chain sequencing, PBMC samples were collected from trial participants at day 0 and at day 28 after the second dose. As regards this clone: Its recognized antigen is unknown. Base-call qualities are not available, and no considerably larger clone is one nucleotide away.

The CDR3 regions of human TCRbeta chains were analyzed by immunosequencing. For the original study's pipeline: Repertoire TCRs were checked for matches against a reference library of SARS-CoV-2-specific TCRs that had been generated using the MIRA antigen-specificity platform. Breadth meant the fraction of unique TCRs that were SARS-CoV-2-associated, whereas depth meant the fraction of total T cells that were SARS-CoV-2-associated. Each spike-specific TCR was assigned to its reactive spike region and to a CD4 or CD8 class using the MIRA data. Log10-transformed breadth and depth values were compared by one-way ANOVA with Sidak's multiple comparisons tests. TCRdb re-hosts the immuneACCESS table, in-frame sequences only. Its copies lack some clones; in the studies checked, an unresolved V gene accounts for under half of them, and the cause for the rest is not known. That table furnishes V, J and clone size, whereas the DNA furnished D and trimming. Here the sample has 100,000 to 150,000 clones; around 92% occur a single time. Of the sample, approximately 7.9% falls within the top ten clones.

The CDR3 runs 19 amino acids, cysteine and phenylalanine included. The read is trimmed to its CDR3 DNA, 57 bases read in frame from base 1. The germline V gene encodes CDR1 MDHEN and CDR2 SYDVKM. Trimming takes 3 bases from V and 7 bases from J, and the germline ends sit 30 bases apart. The TCR was taken from an adult who received the AZD1222 COVID-19 vaccine. The chain employs TRBV28 and TRBJ1-1, and possibly TRBD1, on 6 matching bases. Sequencing was performed on peripheral blood, taken 28 days after the second AZD1222 dose. The CDR3 has the sequence CASSFYSIVTTWGLGEAFF. The bases are TGTGCCAGCAGTTTTTATTCAATAGTCACAACATGGGGGCTTGGTGAAGCTTTCTTT.